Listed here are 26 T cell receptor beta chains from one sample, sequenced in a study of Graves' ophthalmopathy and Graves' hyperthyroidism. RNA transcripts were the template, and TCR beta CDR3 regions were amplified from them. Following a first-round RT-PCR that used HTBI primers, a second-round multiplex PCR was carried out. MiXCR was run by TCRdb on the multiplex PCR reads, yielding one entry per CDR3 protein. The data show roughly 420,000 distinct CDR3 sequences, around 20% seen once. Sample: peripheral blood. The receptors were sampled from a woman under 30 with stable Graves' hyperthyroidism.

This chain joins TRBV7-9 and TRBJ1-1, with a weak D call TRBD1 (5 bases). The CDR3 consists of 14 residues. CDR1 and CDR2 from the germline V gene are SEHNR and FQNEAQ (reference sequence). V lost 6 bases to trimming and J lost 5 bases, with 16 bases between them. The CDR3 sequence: CASRTNGGRTEAFF. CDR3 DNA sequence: TGTGCCAGCAGAACGAATGGGGGGAGGACTGAAGCTTTCTTT.

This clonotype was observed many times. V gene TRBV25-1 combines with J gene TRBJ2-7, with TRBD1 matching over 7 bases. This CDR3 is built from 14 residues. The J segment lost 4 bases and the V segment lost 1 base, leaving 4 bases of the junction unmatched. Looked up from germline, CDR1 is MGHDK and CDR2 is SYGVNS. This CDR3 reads CASSESDRHYEQYF. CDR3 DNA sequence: TGTGCCAGCAGTGAATCGGACAGGCATTACGAGCAGTACTTC.

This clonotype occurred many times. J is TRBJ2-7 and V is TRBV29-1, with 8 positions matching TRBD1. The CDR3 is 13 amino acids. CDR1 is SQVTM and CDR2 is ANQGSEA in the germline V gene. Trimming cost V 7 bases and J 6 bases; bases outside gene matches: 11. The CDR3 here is CSACLGQGGEQYF. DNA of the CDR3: TGCAGCGCTTGCTTAGGACAGGGTGGCGAGCAGTACTTC.

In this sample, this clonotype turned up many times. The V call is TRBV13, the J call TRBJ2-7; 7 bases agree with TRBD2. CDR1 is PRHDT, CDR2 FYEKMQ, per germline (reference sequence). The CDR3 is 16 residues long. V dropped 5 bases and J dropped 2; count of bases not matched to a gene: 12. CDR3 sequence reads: CASSQKATGTTYEQYF. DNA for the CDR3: TGTGCCAGCAGCCAAAAGGCCACCGGGACTACCTACGAGCAGTACTTC.

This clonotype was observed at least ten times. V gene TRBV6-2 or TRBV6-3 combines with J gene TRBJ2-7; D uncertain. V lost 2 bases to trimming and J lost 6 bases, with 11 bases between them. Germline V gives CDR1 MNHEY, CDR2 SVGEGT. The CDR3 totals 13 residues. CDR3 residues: CASSYGEEVEQYF. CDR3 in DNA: TGTGCCAGCAGTTACGGGGAAGAGGTCGAGCAGTACTTC.

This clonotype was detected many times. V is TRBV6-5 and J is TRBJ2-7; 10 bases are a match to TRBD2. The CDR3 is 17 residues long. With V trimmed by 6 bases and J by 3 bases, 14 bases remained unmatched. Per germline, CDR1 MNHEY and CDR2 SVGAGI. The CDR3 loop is CASRTPRTSGDIYEQYF. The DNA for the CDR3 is TGTGCCAGCAGAACCCCGAGGACTAGCGGAGACATCTACGAGCAGTACTTC.

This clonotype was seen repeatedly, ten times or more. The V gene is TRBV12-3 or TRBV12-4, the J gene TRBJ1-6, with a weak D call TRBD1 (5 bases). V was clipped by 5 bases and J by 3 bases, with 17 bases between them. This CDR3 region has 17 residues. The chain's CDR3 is CASSPGGVGVYNSPLHF. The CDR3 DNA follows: TGTGCCAGCAGTCCTGGGGGGGTCGGCGTCTATAATTCACCCCTCCACTTT.

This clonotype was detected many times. The CDR3 here is CASSLSGGDTGELFF. CDR3 in DNA: TGTGCCAGCAGCTTATCTGGCGGGGACACCGGGGAGCTGTTTTTT. The chain is built from TRBV11-2 and TRBJ2-2; D possibly corresponds to TRBD2 (6 bases). Germline V gene lookup returns CDR1 SGHAT and CDR2 FQNNGV. The CDR3 loop spans 15 amino acids. Deletions cut 2 bases from V and 3 bases from J, with 10 bases between.

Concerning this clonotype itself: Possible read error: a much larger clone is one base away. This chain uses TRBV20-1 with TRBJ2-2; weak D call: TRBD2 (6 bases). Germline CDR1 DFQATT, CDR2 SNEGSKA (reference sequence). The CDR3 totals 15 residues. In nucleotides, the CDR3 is TGCAGTGCCTACGTGGCCGAGGGCGGGACCGGGGAGATGTTTTTT. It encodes CSAYVAEGGTGEMFF.

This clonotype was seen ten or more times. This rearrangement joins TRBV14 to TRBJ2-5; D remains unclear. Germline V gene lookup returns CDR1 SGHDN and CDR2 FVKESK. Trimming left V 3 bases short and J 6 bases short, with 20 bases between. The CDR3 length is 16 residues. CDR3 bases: TGTGCCAGCAGCCAGAGAGGTAGCAGCCTCTTAAAGACCCAGTACTTC. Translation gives CASSQRGSSLLKTQYF.

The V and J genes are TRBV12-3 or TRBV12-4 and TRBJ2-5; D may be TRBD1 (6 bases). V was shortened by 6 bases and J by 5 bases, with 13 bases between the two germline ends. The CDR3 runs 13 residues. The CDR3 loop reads CASRNRVGETQYF. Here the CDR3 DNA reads TGTGCCAGCAGAAACAGGGTGGGCGAGACCCAGTACTTC.

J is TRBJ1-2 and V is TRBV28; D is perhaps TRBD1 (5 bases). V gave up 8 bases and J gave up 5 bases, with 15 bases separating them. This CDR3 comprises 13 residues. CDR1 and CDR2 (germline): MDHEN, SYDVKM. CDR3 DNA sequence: TGTGCCAGCGGCGGCAGGGCCAGGTATGGCTACACCTTC. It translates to CASGGRARYGYTF.

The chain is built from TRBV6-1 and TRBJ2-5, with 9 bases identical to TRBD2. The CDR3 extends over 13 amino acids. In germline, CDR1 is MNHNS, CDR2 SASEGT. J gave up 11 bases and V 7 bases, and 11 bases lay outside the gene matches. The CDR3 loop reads CASINSGGHTQYF. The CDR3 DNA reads TGTGCCAGCATAAATAGCGGGGGTCATACGCAGTACTTC.

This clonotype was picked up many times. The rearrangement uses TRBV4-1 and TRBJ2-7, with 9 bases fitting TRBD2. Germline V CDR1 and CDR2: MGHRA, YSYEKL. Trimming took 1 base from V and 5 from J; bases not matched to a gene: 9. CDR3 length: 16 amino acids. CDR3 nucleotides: TGCGCCAGCAGCCAAGGGTCCTGGACTAGCGTCCACGAGCAGTACTTC. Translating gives CASSQGSWTSVHEQYF.

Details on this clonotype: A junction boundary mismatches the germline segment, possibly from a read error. The CDR3 spells CASSRLASKNIKYF. CDR3 nucleotide sequence: TGTGCCAGCTCAAGACTAGCCAGCAAAAACATTAAGTACTTC. The chain is built from TRBV6-1 and TRBJ2-4; 7 nucleotides align to TRBD2. The CDR3 length is 14 residues. CDR1 and CDR2 from the germline V gene are MNHNS and SASEGT.

For the CDR3, the DNA is TGTGCCAGCAGCTCCTTAGCGGGGGGCCAAGAGACCCAGTACTTC. Protein sequence: CASSSLAGGQETQYF. The chain carries TRBV7-2 and TRBJ2-5; 10 bases align to TRBD2. V was pared by 4 bases and J by 1 base, with 3 bases of the junction left unmatched. The CDR3 extends over 15 amino acids. CDR1 and CDR2 from the germline V gene are SGHTA and FQGNSA.

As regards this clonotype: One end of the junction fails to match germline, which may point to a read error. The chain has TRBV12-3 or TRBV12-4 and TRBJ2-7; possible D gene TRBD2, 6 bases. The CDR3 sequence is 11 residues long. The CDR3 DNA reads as TGTGCCAGCACCCCCGGGAGCGAGCAGTGCTTC. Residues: CASTPGSEQCF.

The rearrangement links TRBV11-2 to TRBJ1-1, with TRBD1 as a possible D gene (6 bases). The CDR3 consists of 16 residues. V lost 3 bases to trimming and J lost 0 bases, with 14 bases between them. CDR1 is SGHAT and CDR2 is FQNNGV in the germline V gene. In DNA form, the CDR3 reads TGTGCCAGCAGCTTCGTTGGGGGCCTCATGAACACTGAAGCTTTCTTT. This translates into CASSFVGGLMNTEAFF. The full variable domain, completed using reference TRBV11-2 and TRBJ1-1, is EAGVAQSPRYKIIEKRQSVAFWCNPISGHATLYWYQQILGQGPKLLIQFQNNGVVDDSQLPKDRFSAERLKGVDSTLKIQPAKLEDSAVYLCASSFVGGLMNTEAFFGQGTRLTVV.

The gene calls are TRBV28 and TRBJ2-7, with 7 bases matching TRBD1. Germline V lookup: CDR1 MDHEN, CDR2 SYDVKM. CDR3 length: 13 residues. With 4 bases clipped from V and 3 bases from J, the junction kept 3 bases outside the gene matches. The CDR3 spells CASSYRGIYEQYF. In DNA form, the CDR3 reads TGTGCCAGCAGTTACAGGGGCATCTACGAGCAGTACTTC.

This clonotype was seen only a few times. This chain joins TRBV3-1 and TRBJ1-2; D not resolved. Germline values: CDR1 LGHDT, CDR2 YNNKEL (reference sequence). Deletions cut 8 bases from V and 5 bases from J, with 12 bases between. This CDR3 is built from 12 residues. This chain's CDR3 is CASSSSLYGYTF. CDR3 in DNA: TGTGCCAGCTCCAGCTCTCTTTATGGCTACACCTTC. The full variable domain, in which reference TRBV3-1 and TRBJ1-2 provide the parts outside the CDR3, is DTAVSQTPKYLVTQMGNDKSIKCEQNLGHDTMYWYKQDSKKFLKIMFSYNNKELIINETVPNRFSPKSPDKAHLNLHINSLELGDSAVYFCASSSSLYGYTFGSGTRLTVV.

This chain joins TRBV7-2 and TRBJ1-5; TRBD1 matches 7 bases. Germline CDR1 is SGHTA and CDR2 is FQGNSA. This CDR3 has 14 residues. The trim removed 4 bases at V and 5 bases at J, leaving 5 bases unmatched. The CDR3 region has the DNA TGTGCCAGCAGCTCATACAGGGGAGATCAGCCCCAGCATTTT. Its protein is CASSSYRGDQPQHF.

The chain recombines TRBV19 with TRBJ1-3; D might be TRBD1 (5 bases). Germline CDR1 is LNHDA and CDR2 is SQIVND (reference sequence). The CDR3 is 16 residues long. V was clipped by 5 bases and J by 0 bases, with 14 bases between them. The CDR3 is CASSHGPRGSGNTIYF. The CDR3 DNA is TGTGCCAGTAGTCATGGGCCGAGGGGCTCTGGAAACACCATATATTTT.

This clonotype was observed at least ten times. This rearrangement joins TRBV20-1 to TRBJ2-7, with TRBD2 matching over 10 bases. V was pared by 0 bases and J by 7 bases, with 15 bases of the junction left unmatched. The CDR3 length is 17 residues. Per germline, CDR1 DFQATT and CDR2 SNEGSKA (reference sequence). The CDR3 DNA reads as TGCAGTGCTAGAGATTATCTAGCGGGAGTTATTCCCGGGGAGCAGTACTTC. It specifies CSARDYLAGVIPGEQYF.

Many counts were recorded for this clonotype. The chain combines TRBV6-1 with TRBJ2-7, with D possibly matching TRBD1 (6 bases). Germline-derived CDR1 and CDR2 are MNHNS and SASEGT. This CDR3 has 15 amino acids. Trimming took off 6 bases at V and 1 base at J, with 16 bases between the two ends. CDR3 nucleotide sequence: TGTGCCAGCAGCCGCGCCCAACAGGGATCCTACGAGCAGTACTTC. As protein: CASSRAQQGSYEQYF.

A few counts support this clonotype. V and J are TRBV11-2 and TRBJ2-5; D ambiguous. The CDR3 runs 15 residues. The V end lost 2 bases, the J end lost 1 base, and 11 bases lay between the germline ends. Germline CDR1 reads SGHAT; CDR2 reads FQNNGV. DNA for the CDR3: TGTGCCAGCAGCTTACAAGGAGACTTCCAAGAGACCCAGTACTTC. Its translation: CASSLQGDFQETQYF.

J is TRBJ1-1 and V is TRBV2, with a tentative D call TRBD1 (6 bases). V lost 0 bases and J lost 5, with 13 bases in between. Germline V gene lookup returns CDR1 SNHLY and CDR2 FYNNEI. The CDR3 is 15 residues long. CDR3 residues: CASSEAELRGTEAFF. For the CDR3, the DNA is TGTGCCAGCAGTGAAGCCGAGCTCAGGGGAACTGAAGCTTTCTTT.